The T cell receptor (beta chain) described here comes from a study of T cell responses to AZD1222 COVID-19 vaccine (dated by TCRdb to the early 2020s). Describing the broader study: AZD1222 recipients with second doses at about 4 weeks or about 12 weeks were pooled, because spike-specific TCR depth and breadth did not differ between schedules. Trial participants were enrolled into age subgroups of 18-55, 56-69 and 70-plus years, which contained approximately 150, 30 and 60 TCR-sequenced participants, respectively. A total of just over 230 trial participants underwent TCR sequencing, of whom 207 had received two doses of AZD1222 and about 25 had received two doses of the MenACWY control vaccine. What the study reported, not specific to this receptor: Vaccine-associated CD4 TCRs spanned the whole spike protein, with dominant responses in regions 160-218 and 743-854. Participants were mostly white British and included more females than males, and it was suggested by the authors that clonal diversity may have been underestimated. The 56-69-year group was small, and its depth increase did not reach significance, likely because of low power. Conclusions about previously exposed vaccinees were limited because only six AZD1222 recipients were SARS-CoV-2 seropositive at baseline. A significant rise in spike-specific TCR breadth and depth was observed after two AZD1222 doses relative to day 0 and relative to MenACWY recipients. Nearly half of unique spike-specific TCRs reportedly recognized epitopes outside regions mutated in the B.1.351 and B.1.1.7 variants. Because no samples from the day 14 peak response were available, repertoires could be characterized only after the peak T cell response.

With regard to this clone: It lacks a known antigen. Base qualities are not provided; no much larger clone lies one nucleotide away.

The time point label on this specimen signifies: baseline before first vaccination. Samples from vaccinated people were obtained from the UK trials COV001 and COV002, which included a single-blind randomized controlled phase 2/3 trial of AZD1222 (ChAdOx1 nCoV-19) in healthy adults. For TCRbeta chain sequencing, PBMC samples from trial participants were taken at day 0 and at day 28 after the second dose. The CDR3 regions of human TCRbeta chains were analyzed by immunosequencing. The paper's processing steps were these. Repertoire TCRs were checked for matches against a reference library of SARS-CoV-2-specific TCRs that had been generated using the MIRA antigen-specificity platform. Breadth was defined as the fraction of unique TCRs that were SARS-CoV-2-associated, and depth was defined as the fraction of total T cells that were SARS-CoV-2-associated. Each spike-specific TCR was assigned to its reactive spike region and to a CD4 or CD8 class using the MIRA data. Log10-transformed breadth and depth values were compared by one-way ANOVA with Sidak's multiple comparisons tests. The immuneACCESS repertoire file appears here via TCRdb, limited to in-frame rearrangements. These files lack a portion of the clones; in checked studies, under half of the deficit traces to unresolved V genes, and the cause of the others is not known. D and trimming come from the DNA, and the V and J calls and clone size come from that table. The sample records over 45,000 clones, around 80% of which are singletons. Under 7.5% of the sample lies in the top ten.

According to the germline V gene, CDR1 reads SNHLY and CDR2 reads FYNNEI. From the cysteine up to the phenylalanine, the CDR3 has a length of 15 residues. Just the 45-base CDR3 DNA is kept, in frame starting at base 1. The V end gives up 6 bases and the J end 6 bases, leaving 12 bases in the junction not matched to a gene. The rearrangement combines TRBV2 with TRBJ1-2, and TRBD1 matches 8 of the central bases. Material: peripheral blood, obtained on day 0 of AZD1222 vaccination. This TCR came from an adult in good health. The nucleotide sequence is given as TGTGCCAGCAGCGATACAGGGGGGTGGGACGATGGCTACACCTTC. Translated, this is CASSDTGGWDDGYTF. Joined to the reference TRBV2 and TRBJ1-2 proteins, this CDR3 gives the full variable domain: EPEVTQTPSHQVTQMGQEVILRCVPISNHLYFYWYRQILGQKVEFLVSFYNNEISEKSEIFDDQFSVERPDGSNFTLKIRSTKLEDSAMYFCASSDTGGWDDGYTFGSGTRLTVV.